This paragraph reports one TCR beta chain. Its antigen is as yet unknown. PBMCs, at least 7 million per sample, were isolated. A second about 6 to 11 cycle PCR used barcoded and J-beta primers. A single record per CDR3 protein comes from TCRdb applying MiXCR to the 5' RACE reads. The table records approximately 830,000 distinct CDR3 sequences, around 62% of them present only once. This record comes from a study of blood T cells in healthy people across ages. General study findings and limits: Naive T cell percentage showed a strong correlation with TCR beta diversity.

Germline V lookup: CDR1 SGHRS, CDR2 YFSETQ. The ends lost 4 bases at V and 2 bases at J; junction bases unmatched: 5. CDR3 length: 14 residues. This sequence originates from a man under 40 in good health. The rearrangement joins TRBV5-1 to TRBJ2-7; TRBD2 agrees at 8 bases. Sequencing was performed on blood. The CDR3: CASSQGLGTYEQYF. The CDR3 nucleotides are TGCGCCAGCAGCCAGGGACTAGGCACCTACGAGCAGTACTTC.